The 2 T cell receptor beta chains reported below all come from one sample, sequenced in a study of cytomegalovirus exposure and HLA in healthy donors. It was with 60 Vbeta and 13 Jbeta primers that the PCR ran. Sequencing was performed with immunoSEQ multiplex PCR; in TCRdb, only in-frame clones are kept and a portion is missing. This listing includes roughly 77,000 clones. Sequences were obtained from PBMCs. The receptors originated from a man aged 30 to 39 in good health and CMV-seronegative.

The rearrangement uses TRBV15 and TRBJ1-2; 8 positions match TRBD1. This CDR3 has 17 residues. The V gene end was trimmed by 0 bases and the J gene end by 0 bases; junction bases not matched to a gene: 6. From germline, CDR1 is LNHNV and CDR2 YYDKDF (reference sequence). CDR3: CATSRDSGTGANYGYTF. In DNA, the CDR3 is TGTGCCACCAGCAGAGATTCCGGGACAGGAGCTAACTATGGCTACACCTTC.

J is TRBJ2-7 and V is TRBV9; 12 nucleotides match TRBD1. Germline values: CDR1 SGDLS, CDR2 YYNGEE. The CDR3 totals 15 residues. J was trimmed by 1 base and V by 3 bases; bases with no gene match: 2. The CDR3 is CASSEGQGASYEQYF. The CDR3 coding sequence is TGTGCCAGCAGCGAGGGACAGGGGGCTTCCTACGAGCAGTACTTC.